A single sample is the source of the 19 T cell receptor beta chains below, sequenced in a study of blood T cell repertoires in COVID-19. The protocol was immunoSEQ multiplex PCR, while the TCRdb copy is restricted to in-frame clones and leaves out a portion. The repertoire includes about 130,000 clones, 90% of them detected once, and 3.5% to 5% sits in the top ten. The sequencing input was peripheral blood. The receptors shown here come from a man aged 55-75 years with COVID-19, enrolled during active disease.

This chain connects TRBV11-3 to TRBJ2-3, with a tentative D call TRBD2 (5 bases). The CDR3 totals 13 residues. V was trimmed by 8 bases and J by 0 bases, leaving 9 bases between them. Germline V lookup: CDR1 SGHNT, CDR2 YENEEA. This chain's CDR3 is CASGSVSTDTQYF. The CDR3 DNA sequence: TGTGCCAGCGGGAGCGTTAGCACAGATACGCAGTATTTT. Using reference TRBV11-3 and TRBJ2-3 for the parts outside the CDR3, the full variable domain is EAGVVQSPRYKIIEKKQPVAFWCNPISGHNTLYWYLQNLGQGPELLIRYENEEAVDDSQLPKDRFSAERLKGVDSTLKIQPAELGDSAVYLCASGSVSTDTQYFGPGTRLTVL.

The V gene is TRBV30, the J gene TRBJ1-4; TRBD1 is a possible D gene (5 bases). Germline V CDR1 and CDR2: GTSNPN, SVGIG (reference sequence). Between the trimmed V and J ends, which lost 2 bases and 6 bases, there was a span of 10 bases. This CDR3 is built from 13 residues. The CDR3 DNA is TGTGCCTGGAGTACGCAGACAGATGAAAAACTGTTTTTT. Protein sequence: CAWSTQTDEKLFF.

The rearrangement uses TRBV11-2 and TRBJ1-5, with D perhaps matching TRBD1 (6 bases). Trimming removed 2 bases at V and 0 bases at J, with 14 bases between. CDR1 and CDR2 (germline): SGHAT, FQNNGV. The CDR3 spans 17 residues. In DNA, the CDR3 is TGTGCCAGCAGCTTACTCCCCCGGACAGATAGCAATCAGCCCCAGCATTTT. Amino acid sequence: CASSLLPRTDSNQPQHF.

V usage is TRBV12-5 and J usage is TRBJ1-1; D unresolved. In germline, CDR1 is LGHNT, CDR2 FRNRAP. CDR3 length equals 14 residues. V was trimmed by 4 bases and J by 3 bases, leaving 12 bases between them. CDR3 coding DNA: TGTGCTAGTGGTTGGGCAGAAAAGGACACTGAAGCTTTCTTT. Encoded protein: CASGWAEKDTEAFF.

The V gene is TRBV6-2 or TRBV6-3, the J gene TRBJ2-3; D gene unclear. The CDR3 loop spans 14 amino acids. Looked up from germline, CDR1 is MNHEY and CDR2 is SVGEGT. V was pared by 3 bases and J by 1 base, with 8 bases between. Here the CDR3 reads CASSYKRGTDTQYF. CDR3 sequence (DNA): TGTGCCAGCAGTTATAAACGGGGCACAGATACGCAGTATTTT.

The J gene is TRBJ1-3, the V gene TRBV2, with 10 positions matching TRBD1. This CDR3 is built from 16 residues. J was trimmed by 4 bases and V by 2 bases; bases with no gene match: 5. CDR1 and CDR2 from the germline V gene are SNHLY and FYNNEI. CDR3 DNA sequence: TGTGCCAGCAGTGAATTGGACAGGGGGTACGGAAACACCATATATTTT. It codes for CASSELDRGYGNTIYF.

The chain has TRBV19 and TRBJ2-5, with 11 bases matching TRBD2. J lost 4 bases, V lost 3 bases, and 4 bases had no gene match. The CDR3 is made up of 15 amino acids. Germline V gives CDR1 LNHDA, CDR2 SQIVND (reference sequence). The CDR3 is CASSIRLAGGETQYF. DNA for the CDR3: TGTGCCAGTAGTATTCGGCTAGCGGGAGGAGAGACCCAGTACTTC.

V usage is TRBV19 and J usage is TRBJ2-1; 7 positions match TRBD2. Germline assignment: CDR1 LNHDA and CDR2 SQIVND (reference sequence). The V gene end was trimmed by 3 bases and the J gene end by 5 bases; junction bases not matched to a gene: 7. CDR3 length: 15 amino acids. In DNA form, the CDR3 reads TGTGCCAGTAGTATTTGGCGGGAGTATCACAATGAGCAGTTCTTC. It translates to CASSIWREYHNEQFF.

The chain has TRBV11-2 and TRBJ1-2; possible D gene TRBD1, 6 bases. The germline V and J ends were trimmed by 1 base and 7 bases, with 10 bases remaining between them. The CDR3 contains 13 residues. Germline values: CDR1 SGHAT, CDR2 FQNNGV. In DNA form, the CDR3 reads TGTGCCAGCAGCTTAGTGGCAGGGGCTGGCTACACCTTC. Translated: CASSLVAGAGYTF.

J is TRBJ2-2 and V is TRBV7-8; 7 bases fit TRBD2. The CDR3 covers 16 residues. The V gene end was trimmed by 4 bases and the J gene end by 3 bases; junction bases not matched to a gene: 8. Per the germline V gene, CDR1 is SGHVS and CDR2 is FQNEAQ. The CDR3 DNA sequence: TGTGCCAGCAGCTCCTGGGAGGGATCGGACACCGGGGAGCTGTTTTTT. Its protein product is CASSSWEGSDTGELFF.

The chain couples TRBV6-5 to TRBJ2-5; the match to TRBD1 covers 11 bases. CDR3 length equals 14 residues. Losses at the gene ends were 4 bases for V and 5 bases for J; bases not matched to a gene: 3. Per germline, CDR1 MNHEY and CDR2 SVGAGI. The CDR3 spells CASSWDRGEETQYF. The DNA of the CDR3 is TGTGCCAGCAGTTGGGACAGGGGGGAGGAGACCCAGTACTTC.

The rearrangement uses TRBV11-2 and TRBJ2-1, with 12 positions matching TRBD2. This CDR3 has 15 amino acids. V lost 5 bases to trimming and J lost 10 bases; unmatched junction nucleotides: 9. Per the germline V gene, CDR1 is SGHAT and CDR2 is FQNNGV. CDR3 in amino acids: CASSLTSGRMREQFF. CDR3 coding DNA: TGTGCCAGCAGCCTAACTAGCGGGAGGATGAGAGAGCAGTTCTTC.

J is TRBJ2-1 and V is TRBV4-2; 9 nucleotides line up with TRBD1. CDR1 is LGHNA and CDR2 is YNFKEQ in the germline V gene. CDR3 length: 19 residues. The junction had 18 bases not matched to a gene; V was cut back by 0 bases and J by 9 bases. The CDR3 region has the DNA TGTGCCAGCAGCCAAGACCTAGGGGACAGGGATAAATTGAAGCCTGAGCAGTTCTTC. Protein sequence: CASSQDLGDRDKLKPEQFF.

In its sample, this clone was seen once. V gene TRBV11-1 combines with J gene TRBJ1-4, with no clear D. The CDR3 totals 13 residues. CDR1 is SGHAT and CDR2 is FQDESV in the germline V gene (reference sequence). The V gene lost 6 bases and the J gene lost 7 bases, with 12 bases spanning the gap. CDR3 in DNA: TGTGCCAGCAGTTACATAGGAGGTGAAAAACTGTTTTTT. Protein: CASSYIGGEKLFF.

The chain couples TRBV29-1 to TRBJ1-1, with D unclear. The CDR3 totals 13 residues. The V end lost 3 bases, the J end lost 1 base, and 9 bases lay between the germline ends. Germline V gene sequence: CDR1 SQVTM, CDR2 ANQGSEA. The CDR3 bases are TGCAGCGTTGAGGCCCTTACGAACACTGAAGCTTTCTTT. Amino acid sequence: CSVEALTNTEAFF.

V usage is TRBV10-2 and J usage is TRBJ1-1; D remains ambiguous. Germline CDR1 reads WSHSY; CDR2 reads SAAADI. Trimming removed 3 bases at V and 4 bases at J, with 6 bases between. This CDR3 contains 12 residues. CDR3 sequence reads: CASSEWSTEAFF. The CDR3 DNA reads as TGCGCCAGCAGTGAATGGAGCACTGAAGCTTTCTTT.

J is TRBJ2-6 and V is TRBV6-2 or TRBV6-3; 8 nucleotides agree with TRBD2. The V segment lost 6 bases and the J segment 2 bases; nucleotides outside the gene matches: 3. The CDR3 runs to 15 residues. Per the germline V gene, CDR1 is MNHEY and CDR2 is SVGEGT. CDR3 sequence (DNA): TGTGCCAGCAGCCAGCGGGAGACTGGGGCCAACGTCCTGACTTTC. It encodes CASSQRETGANVLTF.

The chain recombines TRBV28 with TRBJ1-5, with no clear D. V was pared by 5 bases and J by 7 bases, with 9 bases between. CDR1 is MDHEN and CDR2 is SYDVKM in the germline V gene. The CDR3 contains 12 residues. The DNA of the CDR3 is TGTGCCAGCAGTGGTCCAGGCCAGCCCCAGCATTTT. This gives the protein CASSGPGQPQHF. Together with reference TRBV28 and TRBJ1-5, the CDR3 gives the full variable domain: DVKVTQSSRYLVKRTGEKVFLECVQDMDHENMFWYRQDPGLGLRLIYFSYDVKMKEKGDIPEGYSVSREKKERFSLILESASTNQTSMYLCASSGPGQPQHFGDGTRLSIL.

The chain has TRBV30 and TRBJ1-2; 7 bases are shared with TRBD1. J gave up 0 bases and V 3 bases, and 7 bases lay outside the gene matches. Per the germline V gene, CDR1 is GTSNPN and CDR2 is SVGIG (reference sequence). The CDR3 covers 15 residues. CDR3 nucleotides: TGTGCCTGGAGCGGGGGGGACAGCCCTAACTATGGCTACACCTTC. It encodes CAWSGGDSPNYGYTF. The full variable domain, completed using reference TRBV30 and TRBJ1-2, is SQTIHQWPATLVQPVGSPLSLECTVEGTSNPNLYWYRQAAGRGLQLLFYSVGIGQISSEVPQNLSASRPQDRQFILSSKKLLLSDSGFYLCAWSGGDSPNYGYTFGSGTRLTVV.